The entry below gives a single T cell receptor (beta chain) sequence along with its context. Its target is unknown. This sample is part of a study of OX40 agonist ivuxolimab in advanced cancers. Study information: Each dose-escalation patient presented with hepatocellular carcinoma, melanoma, renal cell or head and neck cancer. Checkpoint inhibitors had been given previously to approximately 41% of patients. General observations from the study: A proportion of nonresponders additionally exhibited low normalized T-cell clonal expansion.

Clones were read by immunoSEQ multiplex PCR, and TCRdb kept only the in-frame ones, dropping some. The sample lists about 22,000 clones, approximately 80% occurring once. The input for sequencing was CD4+ or CD8+ T cells sorted from blood, taken in a trial of the OX40 agonist ivuxolimab. The clonotype originates from an adult with an advanced solid tumor such as melanoma, head and neck, liver or kidney cancer.

The CDR3 here is CAIGDRGHTEAFF. In DNA, the CDR3 is TGTGCCATTGGGGACAGGGGGCACACTGAAGCTTTCTTT. The chain joins TRBV6-5 to TRBJ1-1; TRBD1 aligns across 12 bases. Germline CDR1 reads MNHEY; CDR2 reads SVGAGI. The CDR3 spans 13 residues. V lost 10 bases to trimming and J lost 3 bases; unmatched junction nucleotides: 3.